The 17 T cell receptor beta chains in this list originate from one sample, sequenced in a study of T cells after yellow fever vaccination. TCRdb redid the calling of the 5' RACE reads with MiXCR, one entry per CDR3 protein. The table lists 400,000 or so distinct CDR3 sequences, under 14% of them singletons. This specimen was PBMCs, taken on the day of the first yellow fever vaccination. The receptor set was obtained from a man aged 18 to 30 who received the YFV17D yellow fever vaccine.

This chain connects TRBV7-9 to TRBJ2-7; D not resolved. The germline V gene encodes CDR1 SEHNR and CDR2 FQNEAQ (reference sequence). V lost 0 bases and J lost 6, with 12 bases in between. The CDR3 loop spans 14 amino acids. CDR3 loop: CASSLALVGTEQYV. The DNA for the CDR3 is TGTGCCAGCAGCTTAGCGCTTGTAGGAACCGAGCAGTACGTC.

This chain links TRBV7-2 with TRBJ2-5; 14 bases align to TRBD2. Germline V CDR1 and CDR2: SGHTA, FQGNSA. Germline trimming cut 0 bases from V and 5 bases from J; bases unmatched to any gene: 2. The CDR3 is 16 amino acids. Written as DNA, the CDR3 is TGTGCCAGCAGCTTAGCGGGACTAGCGGGGGTGGAGACCCAGTACTTC. It translates to CASSLAGLAGVETQYF.

This clonotype has just a few counts. V and J are TRBV4-3 and TRBJ2-1, with 8 bases that match TRBD1. CDR3 length: 18 residues. J lost 0 bases, V lost 4 bases, and 11 bases had no gene match. Germline V gene data show CDR1 as LGHNA and CDR2 as YSLEER. CDR3 residues: CASSRRSTGQVSYNEQFF. CDR3 DNA sequence: TGCGCCAGCAGCCGGAGAAGTACGGGACAGGTCTCCTACAATGAGCAGTTCTTC.

This clonotype was observed a handful of times. The chain uses TRBV5-1 and TRBJ2-5; possible D gene TRBD1, 6 bases. CDR3 length: 16 amino acids. CDR1 SGHRS and CDR2 YFSETQ come from the germline V gene. Trimming removed 1 base at V and 3 bases at J, with 16 bases between. CDR3 nucleotide sequence: TGCGCCAGCAGCTTGCCCAGAGGGGGTCTCGAAGAGACCCAGTACTTC. Its protein product is CASSLPRGGLEETQYF.

The DNA for the CDR3 is TGTGCCAGCAGCTTGGTCTCCGGCAGGGAAGTTGGCTATGGCTACACCTTC. This codes for CASSLVSGREVGYGYTF. The chain couples TRBV7-2 to TRBJ1-2; D possibly corresponds to TRBD1 (5 bases). This CDR3 region has 17 residues. Germline V gives CDR1 SGHTA, CDR2 FQGNSA. Trimming removed 3 bases from V and 4 bases from J, with 21 bases in between.

The table lists this clonotype with a few counts. The rearrangement links TRBV4-2 to TRBJ1-1, with no clear D. V dropped 1 base and J dropped 10 bases, with 10 bases sitting between them. The CDR3 sequence is 12 residues long. Looked up from germline, CDR1 is LGHNA and CDR2 is YNFKEQ. In nucleotides, the CDR3 is TGTGCCAGCAGCCAAGGCGGAGTCGCAGCTTTCTTT. Encoded protein: CASSQGGVAAFF.

This clonotype was seen a few times. This chain uses TRBV9 with TRBJ2-5, with TRBD1 identical over 10 bases. Trimming at V came to 0 bases and at J to 5 bases, leaving 10 bases not matched to a gene. The CDR3 contains 17 residues. Germline V gene data show CDR1 as SGDLS and CDR2 as YYNGEE. CDR3 sequence reads: CASSVGSTGGEGETQYF. CDR3 nucleotide sequence: TGTGCCAGCAGCGTAGGTTCGACAGGGGGCGAGGGGGAGACCCAGTACTTC.

A few counts support this clonotype. The CDR3 coding sequence is TGTGCCAGCTCACCTAGACAGAGCTCTGGGGCCAACGTCCTGACTTTC. This encodes CASSPRQSSGANVLTF. The chain links TRBV18 to TRBJ2-6; TRBD1 is a possible D gene (5 bases). The CDR3 extends over 16 amino acids. Germline CDR1 reads KGHSH; CDR2 reads LQKENI. V was clipped by 3 bases and J by 0 bases, with 9 bases between them.

The rearrangement joins TRBV2 to TRBJ2-7, with 9 bases fitting TRBD1. The CDR3 loop spans 13 amino acids. Germline CDR1 reads SNHLY; CDR2 reads FYNNEI. The trim removed 4 bases at V and 3 bases at J, leaving 1 base unmatched. CDR3: CASSGQGVYEQYF. As DNA, the CDR3 is TGTGCCAGCAGTGGACAGGGGGTCTACGAGCAGTACTTC.

This clonotype was counted between two and nine times. The chain combines TRBV5-1 with TRBJ1-1; D remains ambiguous. Trimming left V 1 base short and J 5 bases short, with 15 bases between. The CDR3 length is 15 residues. The germline gives CDR1 SGHRS, CDR2 YFSETQ. The CDR3 protein is CASSLRTHSGTEAFF. DNA for the CDR3: TGCGCCAGCAGCTTGAGAACCCACAGTGGGACTGAAGCTTTCTTT.

This clonotype occurred a few times. The V gene is TRBV24-1, the J gene TRBJ1-2; D is perhaps TRBD1 (6 bases). This CDR3 region has 14 residues. The V and J ends lost 3 bases and 8 bases respectively, with 15 bases between them. Germline lookup yields CDR1 KGHDR and CDR2 SFDVKD. The CDR3 bases are TGTGCCACCAGTGATCCCCGACAGGCGTACGGCTACACCTTC. Amino acid sequence: CATSDPRQAYGYTF.

The chain has TRBV14 and TRBJ2-5; D is perhaps TRBD2 (7 bases). Germline assignment: CDR1 SGHDN and CDR2 FVKESK. V lost 1 base to trimming and J lost 4 bases, with 13 bases between them. The CDR3 extends over 15 amino acids. The CDR3 spells CASSQALAGAETQYF. CDR3 nucleotide sequence: TGTGCCAGCAGCCAAGCCTTGGCGGGGGCAGAGACCCAGTACTTC. Using reference TRBV14 and TRBJ2-5 for the parts outside the CDR3, the full variable domain is EAGVTQFPSHSVIEKGQTVTLRCDPISGHDNLYWYRRVMGKEIKFLLHFVKESKQDESGMPNNRFLAERTGGTYSTLKVQPAELEDSGVYFCASSQALAGAETQYFGPGTRLLVL.

This clonotype was seen a handful of times. This rearrangement joins TRBV29-1 to TRBJ2-1; possibly TRBD1 for D (5 bases). Germline V CDR1 and CDR2: SQVTM, ANQGSEA. The V and J ends lost 6 bases and 2 bases respectively, with 14 bases between them. The CDR3 is 14 amino acids. The CDR3 sequence is CSVDPGFTYNEQFF. DNA for the CDR3: TGCAGCGTAGATCCAGGGTTTACCTACAATGAGCAGTTCTTC.

This chain connects TRBV4-1 to TRBJ2-2, with TRBD2 as a possible D gene (5 bases). The CDR3 sequence is 14 residues long. Germline loops: CDR1 MGHRA, CDR2 YSYEKL. V lost 2 bases to trimming and J lost 3 bases, with 7 bases between them. CDR3 region: CASSQSGYTGELFF. The CDR3 DNA is TGCGCCAGCAGCCAATCGGGGTACACCGGGGAGCTGTTTTTT.

This clonotype has only a few counts. The chain is built from TRBV27 and TRBJ2-7; D is undetermined. Germline V lookup: CDR1 MNHEY, CDR2 SMNVEV (reference sequence). Trimming shortened V by 2 bases and J by 7 bases, and 15 bases separated the two germline ends. The CDR3 covers 14 residues. Here the CDR3 DNA reads TGTGCCAGCAGTTTACGGGCTTTTGCAGGAGAGCAGTACTTC. This encodes CASSLRAFAGEQYF.

V gene TRBV12-3 or TRBV12-4 combines with J gene TRBJ1-2; 7 positions match TRBD1. Trimming at V came to 3 bases and at J to 4 bases, leaving 8 bases not matched to a gene. The CDR3 sequence is 15 residues long. This CDR3 is CASSFQSGTAYGYTF. The CDR3 DNA follows: TGTGCCAGCAGTTTTCAGTCCGGGACAGCCTATGGCTACACCTTC.

V gene TRBV20-1 combines with J gene TRBJ2-7, with D maybe TRBD1 (6 bases). V was pared by 6 bases and J by 3 bases, with 18 bases between. This CDR3 is built from 14 residues. The germline gives CDR1 DFQATT, CDR2 SNEGSKA (reference sequence). CDR3 sequence (DNA): TGCAGTGCCACACTGCGGACAGCTCGCTACGAGCAGTACTTC. The encoded protein is CSATLRTARYEQYF.